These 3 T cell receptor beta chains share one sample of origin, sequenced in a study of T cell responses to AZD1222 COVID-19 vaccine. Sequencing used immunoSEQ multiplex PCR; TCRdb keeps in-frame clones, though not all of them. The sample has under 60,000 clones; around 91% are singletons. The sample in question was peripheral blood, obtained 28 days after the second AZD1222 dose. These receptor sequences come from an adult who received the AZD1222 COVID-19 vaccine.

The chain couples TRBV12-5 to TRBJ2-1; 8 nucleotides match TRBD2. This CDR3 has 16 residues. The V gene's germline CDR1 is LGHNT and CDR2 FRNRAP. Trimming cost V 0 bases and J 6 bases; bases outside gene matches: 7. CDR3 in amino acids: CASGLVPPTSGNEQFF. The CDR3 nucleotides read TGTGCTAGTGGTTTGGTACCCCCTACTAGCGGCAATGAGCAGTTCTTC. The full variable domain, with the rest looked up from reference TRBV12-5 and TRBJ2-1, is DARVTQTPRHKVTEMGQEVTMRCQPILGHNTVFWYRQTMMQGLELLAYFRNRAPLDDSGMPKDRFSAEMPDATLATLKIQPSEPRDSAVYFCASGLVPPTSGNEQFFGPGTRLTVL.

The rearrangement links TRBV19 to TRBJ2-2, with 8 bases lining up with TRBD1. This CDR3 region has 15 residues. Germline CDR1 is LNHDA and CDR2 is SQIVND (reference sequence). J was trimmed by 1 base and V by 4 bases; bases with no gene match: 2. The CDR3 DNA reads TGTGCCAGTAGTAGACAGGGGCAGAACACCGGGGAGCTGTTTTTT. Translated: CASSRQGQNTGELFF.

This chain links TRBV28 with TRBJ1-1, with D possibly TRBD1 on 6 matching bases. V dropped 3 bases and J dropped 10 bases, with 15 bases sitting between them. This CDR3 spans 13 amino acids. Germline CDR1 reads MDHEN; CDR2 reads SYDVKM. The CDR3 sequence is CASSFNDRGAAFF. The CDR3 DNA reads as TGTGCCAGCAGTTTTAACGATCGGGGGGCAGCTTTCTTT.